One sample yielded the 20 T cell receptor beta chains listed below, sequenced in a study of blood T cell repertoires in COVID-19. This table comes from immunoSEQ multiplex PCR, and its TCRdb copy is limited to in-frame clones, with some not included. The table shows roughly 350,000 clones, with 85% occurring only once. Material: peripheral blood. The origin of the receptors is a woman between 18 and 30 years old with acute or convalescent COVID-19.

The CDR3 DNA reads TGTGCCAGCAGTTTAGACAAATACACTGAAGCTTTCTTT. This sequence encodes CASSLDKYTEAFF. This chain connects TRBV12-3 or TRBV12-4 to TRBJ1-1; unclear D gene. Trimming took 1 base from V and 3 from J, leaving 6 bases between them. CDR3 size: 13 residues.

The chain links TRBV19 to TRBJ1-5, with D possibly matching TRBD1 (6 bases). The V end was cut by 3 bases, the J end by 4 bases, with 13 bases between. This CDR3 region has 15 residues. From germline, CDR1 is LNHDA and CDR2 SQIVND (reference sequence). CDR3 nucleotides: TGTGCCAGTAGTATGAGAAGACAGGTTAATCAGCCCCAGCATTTT. Residues: CASSMRRQVNQPQHF.

The gene calls are TRBV10-1 and TRBJ1-1, with 11 bases that match TRBD1. The CDR3 totals 13 residues. Germline CDR1 reads WNHNN; CDR2 reads SYGVQD (reference sequence). The trim removed 4 bases at V and 7 bases at J, leaving 2 bases unmatched. The CDR3 region is CASSGTGGVEAFF. The CDR3 bases are TGCGCCAGCAGTGGGACAGGGGGCGTTGAAGCTTTCTTT.

The chain couples TRBV6-1 to TRBJ1-5, with D possibly TRBD1 on 5 matching bases. The CDR3 runs to 16 residues. CDR1 is MNHNS, CDR2 SASEGT, per germline. V dropped 2 bases and J dropped 2 bases, with 13 bases sitting between them. The CDR3 here is CASSEWGVSGNQPQHF. CDR3 coding DNA: TGTGCCAGCAGTGAATGGGGGGTATCGGGCAATCAGCCCCAGCATTTT.

This clone has a single count. V and J are TRBV9 and TRBJ1-2; 7 bases line up with TRBD1. The J segment lost 6 bases and the V segment lost 4 bases, leaving 6 bases of the junction unmatched. Germline lookup yields CDR1 SGDLS and CDR2 YYNGEE. CDR3 length equals 13 residues. The CDR3 DNA reads as TGTGCCAGCAGCCGCACCGGGACAGATGGCTACACCTTC. Translated, it gives CASSRTGTDGYTF.

The chain joins TRBV6-2 or TRBV6-3 to TRBJ1-1; no clear D gene. Germline V CDR1 and CDR2: MNHEY, SVGEGT. This CDR3 has 13 amino acids. The V gene lost 6 bases and the J gene lost 4 bases, with 12 bases spanning the gap. The CDR3 region is CASSVDMSTEAFF. The CDR3 nucleotides are TGTGCCAGCAGCGTAGACATGAGCACTGAAGCTTTCTTT.

The chain carries TRBV27 and TRBJ1-1, with TRBD1 as a possible D gene (5 bases). V dropped 3 bases and J dropped 0 bases, with 17 bases sitting between them. CDR1 and CDR2 from the germline V gene are MNHEY and SMNVEV (reference sequence). The CDR3 extends over 17 amino acids. CDR3 DNA: TGTGCCAGCAGTTTCTTGAGCTCTGGACAATTGAACACTGAAGCTTTCTTT. Its protein product is CASSFLSSGQLNTEAFF.

This chain connects TRBV7-9 to TRBJ1-4, with D unclear. Germline loops: CDR1 SEHNR, CDR2 FQNEAQ (reference sequence). The length of the CDR3 is 14 residues. V was cut by 0 bases and J by 3 bases, with 5 bases left in between. The CDR3 DNA reads as TGTGCCAGCAGCTTAGCCAGGTCTAATGAAAAACTGTTTTTT. This translates into CASSLARSNEKLFF. The entire variable domain, with the rest obtained from reference TRBV7-9 and TRBJ1-4, is as follows: DTGVSQNPRHKITKRGQNVTFRCDPISEHNRLYWYRQTLGQGPEFLTYFQNEAQLEKSRLLSDRFSAERPKGSFSTLEIQRTEQGDSAMYLCASSLARSNEKLFFGSGTQLSVL.

The chain carries TRBV18 and TRBJ1-1; unclear D gene. The V and J ends lost 0 bases and 0 bases respectively, with 14 bases between them. This CDR3 region has 17 residues. In germline, CDR1 is KGHSH, CDR2 LQKENI. This chain's CDR3 is CASSPPTAISVNTEAFF. Written as DNA, the CDR3 is TGTGCCAGCTCACCACCCACAGCTATCTCGGTGAACACTGAAGCTTTCTTT.

The chain is built from TRBV18 and TRBJ2-3; D remains unclear. V gave up 7 bases and J gave up 5 bases, with 19 bases separating them. In germline, CDR1 is KGHSH, CDR2 LQKENI. This CDR3 is 15 amino acids long. The DNA for the CDR3 is TGTGCCAGCTTCCCGTCACCAGGAATAAGAGATACGCAGTATTTT. The encoded protein is CASFPSPGIRDTQYF. Complete variable domain (other parts from reference TRBV18 and TRBJ2-3): NAGVMQNPRHLVRRRGQEARLRCSPMKGHSHVYWYRQLPEEGLKFMVYLQKENIIDESGMPKERFSAEFPKEGPSILRIQQVVRGDSAAYFCASFPSPGIRDTQYFGPGTRLTVL.

V is TRBV27 and J is TRBJ1-1, with 8 positions matching TRBD1. Germline trimming cut 3 bases from V and 4 bases from J; bases unmatched to any gene: 4. The CDR3 loop spans 14 amino acids. Germline V gene lookup returns CDR1 MNHEY and CDR2 SMNVEV (reference sequence). The DNA for the CDR3 is TGTGCCAGCAGTTTGTTGACAGGGGCCACTGAAGCTTTCTTT. Protein sequence: CASSLLTGATEAFF.

The V call is TRBV3-1 (or the pseudogene TRBV3-2), the J call TRBJ1-3; no clear D gene. This CDR3 spans 14 amino acids. Germline CDR1 is LGHDT and CDR2 is YNNKEL (reference sequence). V shed 3 bases and J shed 9 bases, with 15 bases lying between them. CDR3 nucleotides: TGTGCCAGCAGCCATCGGGATATTTTGGGCACCATATATTTT. Its protein product is CASSHRDILGTIYF.

The chain is built from TRBV6-6 and TRBJ2-2, with 8 bases fitting TRBD1. This CDR3 is 15 amino acids long. Germline V CDR1 and CDR2: MNHNY, SVGAGI (reference sequence). Trimming cost V 4 bases and J 5 bases; bases outside gene matches: 6. CDR3 in amino acids: CASSSWTGSTGELFF. The CDR3 nucleotides read TGTGCCAGCAGTTCTTGGACAGGGAGTACCGGGGAGCTGTTTTTT.

This clone was recorded a few times. This chain joins TRBV30 and TRBJ1-3; 10 nucleotides match TRBD1. With 1 base clipped from V and 4 bases from J, the junction kept 4 bases outside the gene matches. The CDR3 is 15 amino acids. Germline V lookup: CDR1 GTSNPN, CDR2 SVGIG (reference sequence). The CDR3 bases are TGTGCCTGGAGTGGGGGACAGGGGCTGGGAAACACCATATATTTT. Its translation: CAWSGGQGLGNTIYF.

This clone came up once. The chain carries TRBV28 and TRBJ1-2; D unclear. CDR1 is MDHEN and CDR2 is SYDVKM in the germline V gene. CDR3 length: 12 amino acids. V gave up 7 bases and J gave up 2 bases, with 8 bases separating them. The CDR3 is CASTDSNYGYTF. Here the CDR3 DNA reads TGTGCCAGCACCGACTCCAACTATGGCTACACCTTC.

As to this clone: One end of the junction fails to match germline, which may point to a read error. The rearrangement uses TRBV24-1 and TRBJ1-4; 11 positions match TRBD1. The CDR3 spans 17 residues. The germline V gene encodes CDR1 KGHDR and CDR2 SFDVKD. CDR3 bases: TGTGCCACCAGTGATCCGGGACAGGGGGGAACTTATGAAAAACTGTTTTTT. It translates to CATSDPGQGGTYEKLFF.

The chain has TRBV5-1 and TRBJ2-7; 8 nucleotides align to TRBD1. The CDR3 spans 14 residues. Trimming removed 3 bases from V and 2 bases from J; junction bases left unmatched: 4. Germline assignment: CDR1 SGHRS and CDR2 YFSETQ. CDR3 sequence reads: CASSSRTGPYEQYF. CDR3 nucleotides: TGCGCCAGCAGCTCAAGGACAGGGCCCTACGAGCAGTACTTC.

The chain employs TRBV19 and TRBJ2-7; D unclear. Germline V gene lookup returns CDR1 LNHDA and CDR2 SQIVND (reference sequence). This CDR3 is 13 amino acids long. Trimming removed 6 bases from V and 4 bases from J, with 13 bases in between. The CDR3 coding sequence is TGTGCCAGTAGAGGAGACGGTGAGTACGAGCAGTACTTC. It yields the protein CASRGDGEYEQYF.

This chain links TRBV28 with TRBJ1-3, with D possibly matching TRBD1 (5 bases). Trimming cost V 7 bases and J 4 bases, with 14 bases left between them. The germline V gene encodes CDR1 MDHEN and CDR2 SYDVKM. The CDR3 length is 14 residues. CDR3 coding DNA: TGTGCCAGCATCCTGGGGGGATCCGGAAACACCATATATTTT. Translation: CASILGGSGNTIYF.

This chain uses TRBV5-6 with TRBJ1-4; D is unclear. The CDR3 spans 14 residues. Trimming stripped 3 bases from V and 8 bases from J, with 14 bases between. CDR1 and CDR2 from the germline V gene are SGHDT and YYEEEE. The CDR3 loop reads CASSSGDPIEKLFF. CDR3 nucleotides: TGTGCCAGCAGCTCCGGAGACCCAATCGAAAAACTGTTTTTT.